Listed below are T cell receptor beta chains from one sample, sequenced in a study of blood T cell repertoires in COVID-19. Data came from immunoSEQ multiplex PCR; TCRdb stores just in-frame clones and leaves some out. The table has about 80,000 clones, roughly 88% seen once; the top ten hold about 4.8%. Material for sequencing was peripheral blood. Receptors originate from an elderly woman with acute or convalescent COVID-19. Each CDR3 is given with its conserved first and last residue. A D gene is named only where the DNA matches it firmly. Size is omitted from some rows. Given values are once, few, many or a class for expanded clones.

CATEGQAGEQYF	TGTGCCACCGAGGGACAGGCGGGCGAGCAGTACTTC	few	TRBV24-1	TRBJ2-7	TRBD1
CAQTGPGNTIYF	TGTGCCCAGACAGGGCCTGGAAACACCATATATTTT	NA	TRBV30	TRBJ1-3	TRBD1
CASSPMTGTQETQYF	TGTGCCAGCTCACCAATGACAGGGACCCAAGAGACCCAGTACTTC	once	TRBV18	TRBJ2-5	TRBD1
CASSSGTGGYTF	TGTGCCAGTAGTTCTGGGACAGGAGGCTACACCTTC	NA	TRBV19	TRBJ1-2	TRBD1
CASSMGQTGNTEAFF	TGCGCCAGCTCCATGGGACAGACCGGGAACACTGAAGCTTTCTTT	NA	TRBV5-1	TRBJ1-1	TRBD1
CATSREEGGRSYNEQFF	TGTGCCACCAGCAGAGAGGAGGGCGGGAGGTCCTACAATGAGCAGTTCTTC	NA	TRBV15	TRBJ2-1	TRBD2
CAWSVQEGCTF	TGTGCCTGGAGTGTACAGGAGGGTTGCACCTTC	NA	TRBV30	TRBJ1-2	NA
CASTRQSNEKLFF	TGTGCCAGCACGAGACAATCTAATGAAAAACTGTTTTTT	NA	TRBV9	TRBJ1-4	NA
CASSRDRMNTEAFF	TGTGCCAGCAGTAGGGACAGAATGAACACTGAAGCTTTCTTT	NA	TRBV6-5	TRBJ1-1	TRBD1
CASSSAVDYEQYF	TGCGCCAGCAGCTCAGCGGTTGACTACGAGCAGTACTTC	NA	TRBV5-1	TRBJ2-7	NA
CASSEGLNYGYTF	TGTGCCAGCAGCGAGGGATTAAACTATGGCTACACCTTC	NA	TRBV6-1	TRBJ1-2	NA
CSGQQGAGGYTF	TGCAGCGGTCAACAGGGGGCAGGCGGCTACACCTTC	NA	TRBV29-1	TRBJ1-2	TRBD1
CASSLDLLRGGSNEQFF	TGTGCCAGCAGCTTAGATCTTTTGCGGGGGGGCAGCAATGAGCAGTTCTTC	NA	TRBV7-9	TRBJ2-1	TRBD2
CASSVRGHGYTF	TGTGCCAGTAGTGTCAGGGGGCACGGCTACACCTTC	NA	TRBV19	TRBJ1-2	TRBD1
CAGRTGTNTEAFF	TGTGCCGGACGGACAGGAACGAACACTGAAGCTTTCTTT	once	TRBV6-5	TRBJ1-1	TRBD1
CASSTGTSTEQFF	TGTGCCAGCAGCACCGGGACTAGCACTGAGCAGTTCTTC	NA	TRBV7-2	TRBJ2-1	TRBD2
CAWSGVLVAGTNEQFF	TGTGCCTGGAGTGGGGTTTTGGTAGCGGGGACCAATGAGCAGTTCTTC	NA	TRBV30	TRBJ2-1	TRBD2
CASSQTRTGELFF	TGTGCCAGCAGCCAGACACGGACCGGGGAGCTGTTTTTT	NA	TRBV12-3/TRBV12-4	TRBJ2-2	NA
CASSLGGQASEQYF	TGTGCCAGCAGCTTGGGGGGACAGGCCTCCGAGCAGTACTTC	NA	TRBV5-4	TRBJ2-7	TRBD1
CASSRSGIEQFF	TGTGCCAGCAGCCGCTCCGGGATTGAGCAGTTCTTC	NA	TRBV11-2	TRBJ2-1	NA
CAWRWGRKRTDTQYF	TGTGCCTGGAGATGGGGCCGAAAACGCACAGATACGCAGTATTTT	NA	TRBV30	TRBJ2-3	NA
CASSQSPANTGELFF	TGCGCCAGCAGTCAATCCCCGGCGAACACCGGGGAGCTGTTTTTT	NA	TRBV23-1	TRBJ2-2	NA
CASSLTSGRREQYF	TGCGCCAGCAGCCTCACTAGCGGGAGGCGCGAGCAGTACTTC	NA	TRBV5-1	TRBJ2-7	TRBD2
CASTAREGDGYTF	TGTGCCAGTACCGCCCGTGAAGGGGATGGCTACACCTTC	NA	TRBV19	TRBJ1-2	NA
CASSSSNRLTQNTIYF	TGTGCCAGCAGCTCGTCTAACAGGCTAACTCAGAACACCATATATTTT	NA	TRBV3-1/TRBV3-2	TRBJ1-3	NA
CASRRQGLYYGYTF	TGTGCCAGCCGCAGACAGGGATTATACTATGGCTACACCTTC	NA	TRBV27	TRBJ1-2	TRBD1
CASSPNLAGGGDTQYF	TGTGCCAGCTCACCGAATCTAGCGGGGGGCGGAGATACGCAGTATTTT	NA	TRBV18	TRBJ2-3	TRBD2
CASSLGRAYEQYF	TGTGCCAGCAGCTTGGGCAGGGCTTACGAGCAGTACTTC	NA	TRBV5-6	TRBJ2-7	NA
CASSSGLLTDEQYF	TGTGCCAGCAGTTCGGGACTCTTAACTGACGAGCAGTACTTC	NA	TRBV5-4	TRBJ2-7	NA
CASSPEASGATNEQFF	TGCGCCAGCAGCCCTGAGGCTAGCGGGGCCACCAATGAGCAGTTCTTC	few	TRBV5-1	TRBJ2-1	TRBD2
CASSILGQAVSGANVLTF	TGTGCCAGTAGTATCCTAGGACAGGCTGTCTCTGGGGCCAACGTCCTGACTTTC	NA	TRBV19	TRBJ2-6	TRBD1
CATKGGMNTEAFF	TGTGCCACCAAGGGGGGGATGAACACTGAAGCTTTCTTT	NA	TRBV2	TRBJ1-1	NA
CASSFDSSYNSPLHF	TGCGCCAGCAGCTTCGATAGCTCCTATAATTCACCCCTCCACTTT	NA	TRBV5-1	TRBJ1-6	NA
CASSLGGQGGVNIQYF	TGTGCCAGCAGTTTGGGGGGACAGGGTGGAGTGAACATTCAGTACTTC	NA	TRBV27	TRBJ2-4	TRBD1
CASGTWNTIYF	TGTGCCAGCGGTACATGGAACACCATATATTTT	NA	TRBV12-3/TRBV12-4	TRBJ1-3	NA
CASSQDSISASGGRSYEQYF	TGCGCCAGCAGCCAAGATTCGATCTCGGCTAGCGGGGGGCGGTCCTACGAGCAGTACTTC	NA	TRBV4-1	TRBJ2-7	TRBD2
CASSLYGELFF	TGTGCCAGCAGCTTGTACGGGGAGCTGTTTTTT	NA	TRBV5-8	TRBJ2-2	NA
CAWSSRQGTGLAKNIQYF	TGTGCCTGGAGTTCACGACAGGGGACAGGGTTAGCCAAAAACATTCAGTACTTC	NA	TRBV30	TRBJ2-4	TRBD1
CAWRNGQGYSPLHF	TGTGCCTGGAGGAACGGACAGGGTTATTCACCCCTCCACTTT	NA	TRBV30	TRBJ1-6	TRBD1
CASSLTGRDEETQYF	TGTGCCAGCAGCTTAACTGGGCGGGACGAGGAGACCCAGTACTTC	NA	TRBV7-3	TRBJ2-5	NA
CASSARDRGSREGPEAFF	TGTGCCAGTAGTGCCCGGGACAGGGGGTCAAGAGAGGGGCCTGAAGCTTTCTTT	NA	TRBV19	TRBJ1-1	TRBD1
CASTRLAGTGSSYNEQFF	TGTGCCAGCACTCGACTAGCGGGCACTGGTAGCTCCTACAATGAGCAGTTCTTC	NA	TRBV6-6	TRBJ2-1	TRBD2
CASSSSGANVLTF	TGTGCCAGCTCATCGTCTGGGGCCAACGTCCTGACTTTC	NA	TRBV18	TRBJ2-6	NA
CAISESAGGGYGYTF	TGTGCCATCAGTGAGTCGGCCGGGGGAGGGTATGGCTACACCTTC	NA	TRBV10-3	TRBJ1-2	NA
CASSQDPGTDLGDTQYF	TGCGCCAGCAGCCAAGATCCGGGAACCGACTTGGGAGATACGCAGTATTTT	once	TRBV4-1	TRBJ2-3	NA
CASSPLRGEQYF	TGTGCCAGCAGCCCGCTACGGGGCGAGCAGTACTTC	NA	TRBV3-1/TRBV3-2	TRBJ2-7	NA
CASSNYRDRGRDTQYF	TGTGCCAGTAGTAACTACCGGGACAGGGGGCGAGATACGCAGTATTTT	NA	TRBV19	TRBJ2-3	TRBD1
CASSQGSSAGGEKLFF	TGTGCCAGCAGCCAAGGGTCGTCGGCAGGGGGGGAAAAACTGTTTTTT	few	TRBV3-1/TRBV3-2	TRBJ1-4	TRBD1
CASSIETGKPYEQYF	TGTGCCAGTAGTATTGAGACAGGGAAGCCCTACGAGCAGTACTTC	NA	TRBV19	TRBJ2-7	TRBD1
CASSYTGGFSYEQYF	TGTGCCAGCAGTTACACCGGAGGATTCTCCTACGAGCAGTACTTC	NA	TRBV6-2/TRBV6-3	TRBJ2-7	NA
CASSGGQNYGYTF	TGTGCCAGCAGTGGAGGACAGAACTATGGCTACACCTTC	NA	TRBV25-1	TRBJ1-2	NA
CASSEGGDRYNEQFF	TGTGCCAGCAGTGAAGGGGGGGACAGGTACAATGAGCAGTTCTTC	NA	TRBV6-1	TRBJ2-1	TRBD1
CAARGEYNSPLHF	TGTGCCGCACGGGGAGAATATAATTCACCCCTCCACTTT	once	TRBV30	TRBJ1-6	NA
CASSSQGARETQYF	TGTGCCAGCAGCTCCCAGGGGGCTCGAGAGACCCAGTACTTC	few	TRBV5-4	TRBJ2-5	TRBD1
CASSLNSGRAGSEQFF	TGTGCCAGCAGCTTGAATAGCGGGAGGGCCGGTAGTGAGCAGTTCTTC	NA	TRBV7-2	TRBJ2-1	TRBD2
CATSDRRGTYNEQFF	TGTGCCACCAGTGACCGCAGAGGGACCTACAATGAGCAGTTCTTC	NA	TRBV24-1	TRBJ2-1	NA
CASSKDGATNEKLFF	TGTGCCAGCAGCAAGGACGGGGCAACTAATGAAAAACTGTTTTTT	NA	TRBV6-5	TRBJ1-4	NA
CASSLEGWVFNEQFF	TGCGCCAGCAGCTTGGAGGGGTGGGTTTTCAATGAGCAGTTCTTC	NA	TRBV5-1	TRBJ2-1	NA